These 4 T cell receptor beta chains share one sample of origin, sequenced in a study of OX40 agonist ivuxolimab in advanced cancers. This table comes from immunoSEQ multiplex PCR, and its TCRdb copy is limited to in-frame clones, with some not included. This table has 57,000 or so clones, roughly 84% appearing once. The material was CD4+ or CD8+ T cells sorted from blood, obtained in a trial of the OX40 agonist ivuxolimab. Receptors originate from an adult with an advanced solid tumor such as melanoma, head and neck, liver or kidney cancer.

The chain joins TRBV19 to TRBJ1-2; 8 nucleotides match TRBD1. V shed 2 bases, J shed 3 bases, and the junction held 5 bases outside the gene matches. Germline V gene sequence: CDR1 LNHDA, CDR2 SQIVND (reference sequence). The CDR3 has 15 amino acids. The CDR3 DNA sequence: TGTGCCAGTAGTATACAGGGGGCAAGTGACTATGGCTACACCTTC. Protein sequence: CASSIQGASDYGYTF.

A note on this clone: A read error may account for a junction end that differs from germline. In DNA form, the CDR3 reads TGTGCCAGCACCCAATCTACAGGGGGCGATGGAAACACCATATATTTT. It codes for CASTQSTGGDGNTIYF. The chain combines TRBV16 with TRBJ1-3; 9 nucleotides align to TRBD1. This CDR3 contains 16 residues. Per the germline V gene, CDR1 is KGHSY and CDR2 is FQNENV.

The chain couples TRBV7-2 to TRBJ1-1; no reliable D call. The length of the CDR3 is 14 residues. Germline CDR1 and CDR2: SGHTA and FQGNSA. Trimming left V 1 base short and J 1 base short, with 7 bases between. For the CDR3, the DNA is TGTGCCAGCAGCTTAGTAGTAGGGAACACTGAAGCTTTCTTT. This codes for CASSLVVGNTEAFF.

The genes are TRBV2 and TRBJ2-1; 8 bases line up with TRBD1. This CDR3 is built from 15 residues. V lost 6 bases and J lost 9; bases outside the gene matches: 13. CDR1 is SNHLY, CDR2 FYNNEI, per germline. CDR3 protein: CASRKRTSGGREQFF. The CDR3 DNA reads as TGTGCCAGCAGGAAACGCACTTCAGGGGGCCGTGAGCAGTTCTTC.